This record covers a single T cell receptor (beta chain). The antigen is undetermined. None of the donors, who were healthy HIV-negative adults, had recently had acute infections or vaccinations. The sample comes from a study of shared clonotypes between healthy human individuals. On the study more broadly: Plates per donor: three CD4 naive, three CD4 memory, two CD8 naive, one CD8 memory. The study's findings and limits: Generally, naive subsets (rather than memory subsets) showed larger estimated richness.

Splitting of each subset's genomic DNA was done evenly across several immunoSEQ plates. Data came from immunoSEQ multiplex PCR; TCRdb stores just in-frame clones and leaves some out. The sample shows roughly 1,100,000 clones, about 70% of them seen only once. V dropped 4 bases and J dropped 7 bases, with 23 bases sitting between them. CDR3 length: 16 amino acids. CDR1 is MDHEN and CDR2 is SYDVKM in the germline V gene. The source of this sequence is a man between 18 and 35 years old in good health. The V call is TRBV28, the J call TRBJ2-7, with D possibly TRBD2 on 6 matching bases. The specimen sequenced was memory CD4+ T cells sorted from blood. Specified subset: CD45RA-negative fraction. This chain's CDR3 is CASSSPGEARGREQYF. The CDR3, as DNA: TGTGCCAGCAGTTCCCCGGGGGAGGCAAGAGGCCGAGAGCAGTACTTC. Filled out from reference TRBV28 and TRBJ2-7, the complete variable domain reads DVKVTQSSRYLVKRTGEKVFLECVQDMDHENMFWYRQDPGLGLRLIYFSYDVKMKEKGDIPEGYSVSREKKERFSLILESASTNQTSMYLCASSSPGEARGREQYFGPGTRLTVT.